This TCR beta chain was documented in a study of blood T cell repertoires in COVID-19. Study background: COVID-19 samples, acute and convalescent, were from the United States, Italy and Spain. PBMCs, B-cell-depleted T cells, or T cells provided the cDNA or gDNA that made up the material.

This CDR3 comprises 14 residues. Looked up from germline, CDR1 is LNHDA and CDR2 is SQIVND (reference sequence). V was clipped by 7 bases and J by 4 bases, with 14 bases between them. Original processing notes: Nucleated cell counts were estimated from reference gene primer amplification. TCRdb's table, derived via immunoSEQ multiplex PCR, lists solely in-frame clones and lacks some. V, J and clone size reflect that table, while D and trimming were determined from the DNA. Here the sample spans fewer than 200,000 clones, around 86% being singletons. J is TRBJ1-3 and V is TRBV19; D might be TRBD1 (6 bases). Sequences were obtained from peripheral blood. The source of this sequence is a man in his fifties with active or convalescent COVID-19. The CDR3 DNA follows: TGTGCCAGTAAACCGGACAGCTCGGGAAACACCATATATTTT. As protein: CASKPDSSGNTIYF. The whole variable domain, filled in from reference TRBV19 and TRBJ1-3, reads DGGITQSPKYLFRKEGQNVTLSCEQNLNHDAMYWYRQDPGQGLRLIYYSQIVNDFQKGDIAEGYSVSREKKESFPLTVTSAQKNPTAFYLCASKPDSSGNTIYFGEGSWLTVV.